The clone carrying this T cell receptor beta chain was detected ten times or more. The antigen remains undetermined. The data derive from a study of T cell clonality in common variable immunodeficiency. Study-wide findings and caveats: Compared with controls, CVID subjects had fewer shared TCRbeta clones. Reportedly, TCR beta sequences from common variable immunodeficiency showed fewer deletions and N-nucleotide insertions.

This table comes from immunoSEQ multiplex PCR, and its TCRdb copy is limited to in-frame clones, with some not included. The sample contains about 64,000 clones, none of them singletons. The receptor comes from a person aged 18-69 years in good health. The sequenced material came from peripheral blood mononuclear cells.

Partial CDR3 DNA: TGTGCCTGGAGTATTACTAGCGGGAGGGCTTATGAG. Its translation: CAWSITSGRAYE. From start to end, the CDR3 is CAWSITSGRAYEQFF. This chain connects TRBV30 to TRBJ2-1, with 13 bases that match TRBD2. The observed sequence ends 3 residues before the CDR3 terminus, with the missing tail filled in from the germline J gene. The CDR3 runs to 15 residues. Germline lookup yields CDR1 GTSNPN and CDR2 SVGIG (reference sequence). J was trimmed by 8 bases and V by 2 bases; bases with no gene match: 6. Full variable domain (missing parts from reference TRBV30 and TRBJ2-1): SQTIHQWPATLVQPVGSPLSLECTVEGTSNPNLYWYRQAAGRGLQLLFYSVGIGQISSEVPQNLSASRPQDRQFILSSKKLLLSDSGFYLCAWSITSGRAYEQFFGPGTRLTVL.